Described below is a single T cell receptor (beta chain) sequence and its context. What it binds is unknown. The RNA, roughly 0.5 to 1 ug, was put through reverse transcription using random hexamers. The CDR3 of TCR beta was amplified by immunoSEQ multiplex PCR across 54 Vbeta and 13 Jbeta. TCRdb called the immunoSEQ multiplex PCR reads again in MiXCR, with one record for every CDR3 protein. The table has 240,000 or so distinct CDR3 sequences, 90% to 96% seen once. The record originates from a study of CD8 T cells in Susac syndrome. Looking at the study overall: Within the sequenced Susac syndrome patient group, about six exhibited active disease and about eight were in remission. Study-wide points: The study acknowledged a relatively small number of individuals in its TCR sequencing and HLA analysis. The CD4+ T cell repertoire of patients with Susac syndrome showed no detectable clonal expansion.

Germline values: CDR1 DFQATT, CDR2 SNEGSKA (reference sequence). The CDR3 spans 16 residues. V shed 3 bases, J shed 6 bases, and the junction held 9 bases outside the gene matches. V is TRBV20-1 and J is TRBJ1-5; 12 bases fit TRBD1. This TCR derives from a human donor with Susac syndrome. Sequenced material: CD4+ T cells from PBMCs. This CDR3 is CSASQSGQGAGQPQHF. CDR3 bases: TGCAGTGCTAGTCAATCGGGACAGGGGGCAGGTCAGCCCCAGCATTTT.